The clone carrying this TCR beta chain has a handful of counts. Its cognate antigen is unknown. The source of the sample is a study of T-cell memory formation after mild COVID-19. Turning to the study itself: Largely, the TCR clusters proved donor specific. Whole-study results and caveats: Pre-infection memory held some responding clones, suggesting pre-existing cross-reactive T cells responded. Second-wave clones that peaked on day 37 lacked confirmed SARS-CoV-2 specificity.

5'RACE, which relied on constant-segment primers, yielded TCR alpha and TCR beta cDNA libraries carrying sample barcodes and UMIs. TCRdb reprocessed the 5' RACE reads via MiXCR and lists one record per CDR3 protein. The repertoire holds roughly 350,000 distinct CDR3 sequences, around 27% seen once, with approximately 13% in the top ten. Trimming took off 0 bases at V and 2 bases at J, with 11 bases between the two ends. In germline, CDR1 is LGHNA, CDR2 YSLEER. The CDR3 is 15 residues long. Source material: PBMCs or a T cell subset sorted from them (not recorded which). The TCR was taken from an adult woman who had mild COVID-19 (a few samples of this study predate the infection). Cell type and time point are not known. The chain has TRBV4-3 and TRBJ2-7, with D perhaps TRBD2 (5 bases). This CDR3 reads CASSQDSSGAYEQYF. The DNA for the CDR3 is TGCGCCAGCAGCCAAGACTCATCCGGGGCCTACGAGCAGTACTTC.